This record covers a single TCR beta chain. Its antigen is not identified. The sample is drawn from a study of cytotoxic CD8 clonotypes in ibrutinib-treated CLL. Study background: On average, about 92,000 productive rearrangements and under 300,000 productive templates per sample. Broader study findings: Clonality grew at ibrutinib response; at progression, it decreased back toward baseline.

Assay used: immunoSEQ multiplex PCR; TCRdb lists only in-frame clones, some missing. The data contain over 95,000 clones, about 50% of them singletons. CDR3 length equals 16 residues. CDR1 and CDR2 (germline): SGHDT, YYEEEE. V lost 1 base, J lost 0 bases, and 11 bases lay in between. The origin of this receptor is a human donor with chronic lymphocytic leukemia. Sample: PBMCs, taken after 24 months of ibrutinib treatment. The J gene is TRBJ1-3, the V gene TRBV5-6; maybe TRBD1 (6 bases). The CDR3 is CASSLWRGHSGNTIYF. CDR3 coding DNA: TGTGCCAGCAGCTTGTGGCGGGGGCACTCTGGAAACACCATATATTTT.